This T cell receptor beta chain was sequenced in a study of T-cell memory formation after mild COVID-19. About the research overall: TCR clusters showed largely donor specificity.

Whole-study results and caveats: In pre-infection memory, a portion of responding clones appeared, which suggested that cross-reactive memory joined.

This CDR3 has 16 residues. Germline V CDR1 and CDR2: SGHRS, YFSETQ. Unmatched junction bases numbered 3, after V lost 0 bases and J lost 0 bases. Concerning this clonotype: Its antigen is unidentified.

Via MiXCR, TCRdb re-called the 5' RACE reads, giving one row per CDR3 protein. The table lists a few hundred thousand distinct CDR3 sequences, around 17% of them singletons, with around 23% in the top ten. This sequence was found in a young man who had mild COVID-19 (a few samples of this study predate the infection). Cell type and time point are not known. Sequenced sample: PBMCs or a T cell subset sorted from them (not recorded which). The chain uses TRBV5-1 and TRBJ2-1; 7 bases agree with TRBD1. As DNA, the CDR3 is TGCGCCAGCAGCTTGGCTGGACAGGCCTCCTACAATGAGCAGTTCTTC. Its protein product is CASSLAGQASYNEQFF.